This is a list of T cell receptor beta chains from one sample in a study of blood T cell repertoires in COVID-19. This table comes from immunoSEQ multiplex PCR, and its TCRdb copy is limited to in-frame clones, with some not included. The repertoire holds 250,000 to 350,000 clones, with 88% as singletons. Sequencing was done on a sample of peripheral blood. Receptors originate from a woman aged 25 to 45 with COVID-19, enrolled during active disease. Both conserved end residues are part of each CDR3. D genes are given only for firm matches. Where a row states a size, it is once, few, many or the class of an expanded clone; other rows omit it.

abundance: -
d_gene: TRBD2
v_gene: TRBV5-1
j_gene: TRBJ2-7
CDR3aa: CASRLAGGTTYEQYF
CDR3nt: TGCGCCAGCAGACTAGCGGGAGGCACAACCTACGAGCAGTACTTC

abundance: -
d_gene: -
v_gene: TRBV19
j_gene: TRBJ2-1
CDR3aa: CASSMKADSYNEQFF
CDR3nt: TGTGCCAGTAGTATGAAGGCGGACTCCTACAATGAGCAGTTCTTC

abundance: few
d_gene: TRBD1
v_gene: TRBV7-2
j_gene: TRBJ1-3
CDR3aa: CASSSGTVGNTIYF
CDR3nt: TGTGCCAGCAGCTCCGGGACAGTTGGAAACACCATATATTTT

abundance: -
d_gene: TRBD1
v_gene: TRBV6-2/TRBV6-3
j_gene: TRBJ1-1
CDR3aa: CASSSRQGVGTEAFF
CDR3nt: TGTGCCAGCAGTTCCCGACAGGGGGTGGGCACTGAAGCTTTCTTT

abundance: -
d_gene: TRBD1
v_gene: TRBV2
j_gene: TRBJ1-2
CDR3aa: CASGTGRRFPYGYTF
CDR3nt: TGTGCCAGCGGGACAGGGCGCCGCTTCCCCTATGGCTACACCTTC

abundance: -
d_gene: TRBD2
v_gene: TRBV7-2
j_gene: TRBJ2-7
CDR3aa: CASSISGSSYEQYF
CDR3nt: TGTGCCAGCAGCATAAGCGGGAGCTCCTACGAGCAGTACTTC

abundance: -
d_gene: -
v_gene: TRBV3-1/TRBV3-2
j_gene: TRBJ1-6
CDR3aa: CASSQREDNSPLHF
CDR3nt: TGTGCCAGCAGCCAAAGGGAGGACAATTCACCCCTCCACTTT

abundance: -
d_gene: TRBD1
v_gene: TRBV27
j_gene: TRBJ1-5
CDR3aa: CASSYGQGNQPQHF
CDR3nt: TGTGCCAGCAGTTACGGACAGGGCAATCAGCCCCAGCATTTT

abundance: -
d_gene: -
v_gene: TRBV4-2
j_gene: TRBJ1-4
CDR3aa: CASSPWGGSNEKLFF
CDR3nt: TGTGCCAGCAGCCCGTGGGGGGGTTCTAATGAAAAACTGTTTTTT

abundance: -
d_gene: TRBD1
v_gene: TRBV5-1
j_gene: TRBJ1-1
CDR3aa: CASSLDRGTEAFF
CDR3nt: TGCGCCAGCAGCCTGGACAGGGGTACTGAAGCTTTCTTT

abundance: -
d_gene: TRBD2
v_gene: TRBV5-1
j_gene: TRBJ2-5
CDR3aa: CASSLRLAGGQETQYF
CDR3nt: TGCGCCAGCAGCTTGAGACTAGCGGGAGGGCAAGAGACCCAGTACTTC

abundance: -
d_gene: -
v_gene: TRBV30
j_gene: TRBJ1-5
CDR3aa: CAWSGTVNSNQPQHF
CDR3nt: TGTGCCTGGAGCGGGACTGTGAATAGCAATCAGCCCCAGCATTTT

abundance: -
d_gene: TRBD1
v_gene: TRBV6-5
j_gene: TRBJ1-6
CDR3aa: CASSTGTANSPLHF
CDR3nt: TGTGCCAGCAGTACAGGGACAGCTAATTCACCCCTCCACTTT

abundance: -
d_gene: -
v_gene: TRBV6-5
j_gene: TRBJ1-1
CDR3aa: CASSYGEGTEAFF
CDR3nt: TGTGCCAGCAGTTACGGGGAGGGCACTGAAGCTTTCTTT

abundance: -
d_gene: -
v_gene: TRBV7-9
j_gene: TRBJ1-5
CDR3aa: CASSLERGSPQHF
CDR3nt: TGTGCCAGCAGCTTAGAAAGGGGGTCGCCCCAGCATTTT

abundance: -
d_gene: TRBD2
v_gene: TRBV28
j_gene: TRBJ2-1
CDR3aa: CATNGASGNRGNEQFF
CDR3nt: TGTGCCACCAACGGGGCTAGCGGGAATCGCGGGAATGAGCAGTTCTTC

abundance: once
d_gene: TRBD1
v_gene: TRBV18
j_gene: TRBJ2-3
CDR3aa: CASSRGQGNTDTQYF
CDR3nt: TGTGCCAGCTCCCGGGGACAGGGGAACACAGATACGCAGTATTTT

abundance: -
d_gene: -
v_gene: TRBV5-1
j_gene: TRBJ1-2
CDR3aa: CASSPTGSAYGYTF
CDR3nt: TGCGCCAGCAGCCCCACAGGGTCCGCGTATGGCTACACCTTC

abundance: -
d_gene: TRBD1
v_gene: TRBV18
j_gene: TRBJ2-4
CDR3aa: CASSPPGTGGKNIQYF
CDR3nt: TGTGCCAGCTCACCGCCCGGGACAGGGGGCAAAAACATTCAGTACTTC

abundance: -
d_gene: -
v_gene: TRBV12-3/TRBV12-4
j_gene: TRBJ1-1
CDR3aa: CASSLGASTEAFF
CDR3nt: TGTGCCAGCAGTTTGGGGGCTTCTACTGAAGCTTTCTTT

abundance: few
d_gene: TRBD2
v_gene: TRBV7-3
j_gene: TRBJ2-1
CDR3aa: CASSSTGTSGWDEQFF
CDR3nt: TGTGCCAGCAGCTCGACCGGGACTAGCGGGTGGGATGAGCAGTTCTTC

abundance: -
d_gene: -
v_gene: TRBV5-4
j_gene: TRBJ2-2
CDR3aa: CASSFGLNTGELFF
CDR3nt: TGTGCCAGCAGCTTTGGGCTAAACACCGGGGAGCTGTTTTTT

abundance: -
d_gene: -
v_gene: TRBV4-2
j_gene: TRBJ1-1
CDR3aa: CASSQGQNTEAFF
CDR3nt: TGTGCCAGCAGCCAAGGGCAAAACACTGAAGCTTTCTTT

abundance: -
d_gene: -
v_gene: TRBV28
j_gene: TRBJ1-5
CDR3aa: CASSLVVRGAGDQPQHF
CDR3nt: TGTGCCAGCAGTTTAGTAGTCCGGGGGGCGGGGGATCAGCCCCAGCATTTT

abundance: -
d_gene: -
v_gene: TRBV10-2
j_gene: TRBJ1-5
CDR3aa: CASTMTELNQPQHF
CDR3nt: TGCGCCAGCACCATGACAGAGCTAAATCAGCCCCAGCATTTT

abundance: -
d_gene: -
v_gene: TRBV28
j_gene: TRBJ2-5
CDR3aa: CASSSVPARYQETQYF
CDR3nt: TGTGCCAGCAGTTCTGTCCCCGCGAGGTACCAAGAGACCCAGTACTTC

abundance: -
d_gene: -
v_gene: TRBV9
j_gene: TRBJ2-1
CDR3aa: CASSAGLLRGYNEQFF
CDR3nt: TGTGCCAGCAGCGCCGGACTCCTTCGGGGTTACAATGAGCAGTTCTTC

abundance: few
d_gene: TRBD2
v_gene: TRBV19
j_gene: TRBJ2-7
CDR3aa: CASSPRGLAGSEQYF
CDR3nt: TGTGCCAGTAGTCCAAGAGGACTAGCGGGATCCGAGCAGTACTTC

abundance: -
d_gene: TRBD1
v_gene: TRBV27
j_gene: TRBJ2-3
CDR3aa: CASSPTGVSTDTQYF
CDR3nt: TGTGCCAGCAGTCCCACAGGGGTGTCCACAGATACGCAGTATTTT

abundance: once
d_gene: TRBD1
v_gene: TRBV27
j_gene: TRBJ2-3
CDR3aa: CASSSRDRITDTQYF
CDR3nt: TGTGCCAGCAGTTCGCGGGACAGGATAACAGATACGCAGTATTTT

abundance: -
d_gene: TRBD1
v_gene: TRBV9
j_gene: TRBJ1-1
CDR3aa: CASSLRTGVEAFF
CDR3nt: TGTGCCAGCAGCTTACGGACAGGCGTGGAAGCTTTCTTT

abundance: -
d_gene: -
v_gene: TRBV30
j_gene: TRBJ1-6
CDR3aa: CAWSSGGNSPLHF
CDR3nt: TGTGCCTGGAGTTCCGGGGGAAATTCACCCCTCCACTTT

abundance: -
d_gene: -
v_gene: TRBV29-1
j_gene: TRBJ2-7
CDR3aa: CSFTYDYLGEQYF
CDR3nt: TGCAGCTTTACCTATGACTACCTCGGGGAGCAGTACTTC

abundance: -
d_gene: TRBD2
v_gene: TRBV5-4
j_gene: TRBJ2-1
CDR3aa: CASGLAGGIEQFF
CDR3nt: TGTGCCAGTGGACTAGCGGGAGGAATTGAGCAGTTCTTC

abundance: -
d_gene: -
v_gene: TRBV7-6
j_gene: TRBJ1-1
CDR3aa: CASSPRTDRAAEAFF
CDR3nt: TGTGCCAGCAGCCCTCGGACAGATCGGGCGGCTGAAGCTTTCTTT

abundance: -
d_gene: TRBD1
v_gene: TRBV10-1
j_gene: TRBJ2-7
CDR3aa: CASSDLSGQGAGEQYF
CDR3nt: TGCGCCAGCAGCGACCTTTCGGGACAGGGGGCAGGCGAGCAGTACTTC

abundance: few
d_gene: TRBD2
v_gene: TRBV10-1
j_gene: TRBJ2-7
CDR3aa: CASSGGLAASYEQYF
CDR3nt: TGCGCCAGCAGTGGTGGACTAGCGGCTTCCTACGAGCAGTACTTC

abundance: -
d_gene: -
v_gene: TRBV5-4
j_gene: TRBJ2-2
CDR3aa: CASSSENTGELFF
CDR3nt: TGTGCCAGCTCAAGCGAGAACACCGGGGAGCTGTTTTTT

abundance: -
d_gene: -
v_gene: TRBV28
j_gene: TRBJ1-6
CDR3aa: CASIPRGGNSPLHF
CDR3nt: TGTGCCAGCATCCCCAGGGGTGGTAATTCACCCCTCCACTTT

abundance: once
d_gene: TRBD2
v_gene: TRBV27
j_gene: TRBJ2-1
CDR3aa: CASSLWGTSGSWGEQFF
CDR3nt: TGTGCCAGCAGTTTATGGGGGACTAGCGGGAGTTGGGGTGAGCAGTTCTTC

abundance: -
d_gene: -
v_gene: TRBV7-2
j_gene: TRBJ1-2
CDR3aa: CASSMNAAFYGYTF
CDR3nt: TGTGCCAGCAGCATGAACGCGGCGTTCTATGGCTACACCTTC

abundance: -
d_gene: -
v_gene: TRBV5-1
j_gene: TRBJ2-1
CDR3aa: CASSWGTIDNEQFF
CDR3nt: TGCGCCAGCAGCTGGGGGACAATCGACAATGAGCAGTTCTTC

abundance: -
d_gene: -
v_gene: TRBV3-1/TRBV3-2
j_gene: TRBJ2-7
CDR3aa: CASSQDHSGIYEQYF
CDR3nt: TGTGCCAGCAGCCAAGATCACAGCGGAATCTACGAGCAGTACTTC

abundance: -
d_gene: -
v_gene: TRBV15
j_gene: TRBJ2-1
CDR3aa: CATSRARLASNEQFF
CDR3nt: TGTGCCACCAGCAGAGCGAGGCTAGCGTCAAATGAGCAGTTCTTC

abundance: -
d_gene: TRBD2
v_gene: TRBV6-5
j_gene: TRBJ2-2
CDR3aa: CASSFLAGGGTGELFF
CDR3nt: TGTGCCAGCAGTTTCCTAGCGGGAGGGGGCACCGGGGAGCTGTTTTTT

abundance: once
d_gene: TRBD1
v_gene: TRBV7-2
j_gene: TRBJ1-1
CDR3aa: CASSPDRVREAFF
CDR3nt: TGTGCCAGCAGCCCCGACAGGGTTCGGGAAGCTTTCTTT

abundance: -
d_gene: -
v_gene: TRBV29-1
j_gene: TRBJ2-7
CDR3aa: CSVQQNEQYF
CDR3nt: TGCAGCGTCCAACAGAACGAGCAGTACTTC

abundance: -
d_gene: -
v_gene: TRBV28
j_gene: TRBJ1-5
CDR3aa: CASSWRVHREGGQPQHF
CDR3nt: TGTGCCAGCAGTTGGAGGGTCCACAGGGAGGGTGGTCAGCCCCAGCATTTT

abundance: -
d_gene: -
v_gene: TRBV14
j_gene: TRBJ2-7
CDR3aa: CASSQSLPYEQYF
CDR3nt: TGTGCCAGCAGCCAATCCCTTCCCTACGAGCAGTACTTC

abundance: -
d_gene: -
v_gene: TRBV4-1
j_gene: TRBJ2-7
CDR3aa: CASSQVGSTYEQYF
CDR3nt: TGCGCCAGCAGCCAAGTTGGTAGCACCTACGAGCAGTACTTC

abundance: -
d_gene: TRBD2
v_gene: TRBV10-2
j_gene: TRBJ2-7
CDR3aa: CASRSGTSTRGLQYF
CDR3nt: TGCGCCAGCAGGTCCGGGACTAGCACGAGGGGTCTGCAGTACTTC

abundance: -
d_gene: TRBD1
v_gene: TRBV24-1
j_gene: TRBJ2-1
CDR3aa: CATSDSRDSGLEFF
CDR3nt: TGTGCCACCAGTGATAGCCGGGACAGCGGATTGGAGTTCTTC

abundance: -
d_gene: TRBD1
v_gene: TRBV11-3
j_gene: TRBJ1-1
CDR3aa: CASSLDRGADTEAFF
CDR3nt: TGTGCCAGCAGCTTGGACAGGGGGGCGGACACTGAAGCTTTCTTT

abundance: -
d_gene: TRBD1
v_gene: TRBV28
j_gene: TRBJ1-3
CDR3aa: CASRVAGGFSGNTIYF
CDR3nt: TGTGCCAGCAGGGTGGCAGGGGGTTTCTCTGGAAACACCATATATTTT

abundance: -
d_gene: TRBD1
v_gene: TRBV28
j_gene: TRBJ2-1
CDR3aa: CASSTPGQPYKEQFF
CDR3nt: TGTGCCAGCAGTACCCCGGGACAGCCTTACAAAGAGCAGTTCTTC

abundance: -
d_gene: -
v_gene: TRBV14
j_gene: TRBJ1-4
CDR3aa: CASSPKQGLNEKLFF
CDR3nt: TGTGCCAGCAGCCCTAAACAGGGACTAAATGAAAAACTGTTTTTT

abundance: -
d_gene: TRBD2
v_gene: TRBV27
j_gene: TRBJ2-7
CDR3aa: CASSQWGGEQYF
CDR3nt: TGTGCCAGCAGCCAATGGGGGGGCGAGCAGTACTTC

abundance: -
d_gene: TRBD1
v_gene: TRBV5-1
j_gene: TRBJ2-7
CDR3aa: CASSLDRGPEIYYEQYF
CDR3nt: TGCGCCAGCAGCCTTGACAGGGGGCCCGAAATATACTACGAGCAGTACTTC

abundance: -
d_gene: -
v_gene: TRBV14
j_gene: TRBJ1-5
CDR3aa: CASSQEGKVRQELNQPQHF
CDR3nt: TGTGCCAGCAGCCAAGAGGGAAAGGTGCGACAGGAACTTAATCAGCCCCAGCATTTT